This TCR beta chain was found in a study of CD8 T cells in Susac syndrome. This clonotype has only one observation. Sequencing of TCR beta, carried out with a high-throughput approach, was applied to CD8+ and CD4+ T cells from the blood. An amount of RNA that ranged from roughly 0.5 to 1 ug was reverse transcribed with random hexamers. The immunoSEQ assay covered 54 Vbeta and 13 Jbeta segments for CDR3. Each CDR3 protein is one row after TCRdb ran MiXCR on the immunoSEQ multiplex PCR reads. The sample shows hundreds of thousands of distinct CDR3 sequences, approximately 90% of them seen only once. The CDR3 runs 14 residues. Trimming removed 4 bases from V and 1 base from J, with 10 bases in between. CDR1 PRHDT and CDR2 FYEKMQ come from the germline V gene (reference sequence).

The chain combines TRBV13 with TRBJ1-1, with a weak D call TRBD1 (6 bases). The sequenced sample consisted of CD8+ T cells from PBMCs. The clonotype originates from a human donor with multiple sclerosis. The CDR3 loop reads CASSYRTENTEAFF. The CDR3 region has the DNA TGTGCCAGCAGCTATCGGACAGAGAACACTGAAGCTTTCTTT. Complete variable domain (other parts from reference TRBV13 and TRBJ1-1): AAGVIQSPRHLIKEKRETATLKCYPIPRHDTVYWYQQGPGQDPQFLISFYEKMQSDKGSIPDRFSAQQFSDYHSELNMSSLELGDSALYFCASSYRTENTEAFFGQGTRLTVV.